One sample yielded the 15 T cell receptor beta chains listed below, sequenced in a study of preoperative IRX-2 immunotherapy in early breast cancer (dated by TCRdb to the late 2010s). The sample's treatment or condition, from its label and the paper: preoperative locoregional IRX-2 cytokine immunotherapy. The library was made by the immunoSEQ multiplex PCR assay. Drawn from immuneACCESS, this table holds only the in-frame rearrangements with V and J called that TCRdb kept. Clones are partly lost; checked studies trace under half to an unresolved V gene and leave the rest unexplained. For this sample there are 35,000 to 55,000 clones; about 95% appear just once. About 1.6% of the sample goes to the ten largest clones. This sample comprised tumor tissue, obtained after IRX-2 immunotherapy. These receptors originate from a human donor with breast cancer.

The gene calls are TRBV4-2 and TRBJ1-2; tentative D call: TRBD1 (5 bases). Trimming pared 0 bases from V and 4 bases from J, leaving 12 bases between. CDR3 length: 15 amino acids. The germline gives CDR1 LGHNA, CDR2 YNFKEQ. CDR3 bases: TGTGCCAGCAGCCAAGATCTGAAGGGGCCCTATGGCTACACCTTC. It specifies CASSQDLKGPYGYTF.

The J gene is TRBJ2-1, the V gene TRBV5-6; D call uncertain. CDR3 length: 14 residues. CDR1 is SGHDT and CDR2 is YYEEEE in the germline V gene. Trimming removed 2 bases at V and 10 bases at J, with 16 bases between. The CDR3 loop is CASSLLPSGIEQFF. CDR3 nucleotides: TGTGCCAGCAGCTTACTCCCAAGTGGGATAGAGCAGTTCTTC.

The chain employs TRBV9 and TRBJ1-3; no firm D call. Germline V gives CDR1 SGDLS, CDR2 YYNGEE. V dropped 0 bases and J dropped 4 bases, with 5 bases sitting between them. CDR3 size: 13 residues. In DNA form, the CDR3 reads TGTGCCAGCAGCGTAGCCCGCGGAAACACCATATATTTT. Translation gives CASSVARGNTIYF.

V gene TRBV9 combines with J gene TRBJ2-3; the match to TRBD2 covers 9 bases. The V segment lost 4 bases and the J segment 4 bases; nucleotides outside the gene matches: 13. CDR1 and CDR2 from the germline V gene are SGDLS and YYNGEE. The CDR3 is 17 amino acids. CDR3 nucleotide sequence: TGTGCCAGCAGCATATTAGGGGGCGGGGGGGCCCCAGATACGCAGTATTTT. Protein product: CASSILGGGGAPDTQYF.

The table lists this clone with a count of one. The rearrangement joins TRBV5-1 to TRBJ2-7; 8 bases match TRBD2. Germline V gene data show CDR1 as SGHRS and CDR2 as YFSETQ. The CDR3 is made up of 14 amino acids. The ends lost 5 bases at V and 0 bases at J; junction bases unmatched: 4. CDR3 coding DNA: TGCGCCAGCAGTCCGGGGGGGGGCTCCTACGAGCAGTACTTC. Amino acid sequence: CASSPGGGSYEQYF.

The J gene is TRBJ1-1, the V gene TRBV7-9; TRBD1 might be the D (5 bases). This CDR3 spans 12 amino acids. The V gene's germline CDR1 is SEHNR and CDR2 FQNEAQ (reference sequence). V shed 1 base and J shed 8 bases, with 8 bases lying between them. The CDR3 here is CASSLEPGEAFF. CDR3 in DNA: TGTGCCAGCAGCTTAGAACCAGGGGAAGCTTTCTTT.

The rearrangement links TRBV18 to TRBJ2-3, with 7 nucleotides matching TRBD1. The CDR3 extends over 13 amino acids. The germline V gene has CDR1 KGHSH and CDR2 LQKENI. V gave up 0 bases and J gave up 9 bases; unmatched junction bases: 3. The CDR3 DNA sequence: TGTGCCAGCTCACCACCGGGACAGCAAACGCAGTATTTT. Translation gives CASSPPGQQTQYF.

J is TRBJ2-7 and V is TRBV5-4, with D hard to call. The germline V gene encodes CDR1 SGHNT and CDR2 YYREEE (reference sequence). V lost 2 bases to trimming and J lost 2 bases, with 5 bases between them. The CDR3 extends over 12 amino acids. CDR3 in amino acids: CASSFRPYEQYF. Written as DNA, the CDR3 is TGTGCCAGCAGCTTCCGACCCTACGAGCAGTACTTC.

The V gene is TRBV28, the J gene TRBJ2-1, with 13 nucleotides matching TRBD2. The germline V gene has CDR1 MDHEN and CDR2 SYDVKM. Losses at the gene ends were 5 bases for V and 6 bases for J; bases not matched to a gene: 4. The CDR3 runs 15 residues. CDR3 protein: CASSPLAGGLNEQFF. The DNA of the CDR3 is TGTGCCAGCAGTCCACTAGCGGGGGGGCTCAATGAGCAGTTCTTC.

The V gene is TRBV4-1, the J gene TRBJ2-5; no firm D call. The CDR3 runs 15 residues. From germline, CDR1 is MGHRA and CDR2 YSYEKL. Trimming removed 3 bases at V and 0 bases at J, with 11 bases between. The CDR3 loop reads CASSQVDGYQETQYF. The CDR3 nucleotides are TGCGCCAGCAGCCAGGTTGACGGTTACCAAGAGACCCAGTACTTC.

The J gene is TRBJ2-3, the V gene TRBV27; D gene unclear. Germline-derived CDR1 and CDR2 are MNHEY and SMNVEV (reference sequence). This CDR3 contains 14 residues. V lost 6 bases to trimming and J lost 2 bases, with 12 bases between them. DNA of the CDR3: TGTGCCAGCAGCTACCGACGAAACACAGATACGCAGTATTTT. It encodes CASSYRRNTDTQYF.

This chain connects TRBV10-3 to TRBJ2-7; no clear D gene. V shed 3 bases and J shed 2 bases, with 14 bases lying between them. Germline values: CDR1 ENHRY, CDR2 SYGVKD. This CDR3 is 15 amino acids long. CDR3 amino acids: CAISDTYPVPYEQYF. The CDR3 DNA reads as TGTGCCATCAGTGATACGTACCCGGTCCCCTACGAGCAGTACTTC.

The rearrangement links TRBV18 to TRBJ2-7; D ambiguous. Trimming took off 4 bases at V and 0 bases at J, with 7 bases between the two ends. The CDR3 runs to 13 residues. In germline, CDR1 is KGHSH, CDR2 LQKENI. This chain's CDR3 is CASSQGSSYEQYF. CDR3 nucleotide sequence: TGTGCCAGCTCACAGGGCAGCTCCTACGAGCAGTACTTC. The variable domain in full, with the rest retrieved from reference TRBV18 and TRBJ2-7, is NAGVMQNPRHLVRRRGQEARLRCSPMKGHSHVYWYRQLPEEGLKFMVYLQKENIIDESGMPKERFSAEFPKEGPSILRIQQVVRGDSAAYFCASSQGSSYEQYFGPGTRLTVT.

The chain couples TRBV2 to TRBJ1-1; D perhaps matches TRBD1 (5 bases). Germline assignment: CDR1 SNHLY and CDR2 FYNNEI. The CDR3 spans 14 residues. V was trimmed by 1 base and J by 5 bases, leaving 11 bases between them. CDR3 nucleotides: TGTGCCAGCAGTGAAGAGAAGGGGCTAACTGAAGCTTTCTTT. Encoded protein: CASSEEKGLTEAFF.

This chain joins TRBV2 and TRBJ2-7; the D is unclear. From germline, CDR1 is SNHLY and CDR2 FYNNEI. Trimming removed 2 bases from V and 4 bases from J, with 12 bases in between. The CDR3 sequence is 14 residues long. The DNA of the CDR3 is TGTGCCAGCAGTGAAATTAGGGCTGGTTACGAGCAGTACTTC. It specifies CASSEIRAGYEQYF.